This T cell receptor (beta chain) originates from a study of metastatic and nonmetastatic thyroid tumors. Patients had received no treatment of any kind before thyroid surgery. TCRdb re-processed the PCR reads through MiXCR. The table lists around 16,000 clones, under 35% of them singletons. This clone is medium-sized in the sample. After removal of 5 bases from V and 3 bases from J, the junction contained 5 bases not matched to a gene. The CDR3 has 15 residues. The germline V gene has CDR1 SGHTA and CDR2 FQGNSA. The rearrangement joins TRBV7-2 to TRBJ2-3, with TRBD2 matching over 10 bases. The sequenced sample consisted of adjacent normal tissue. This TCR came from a female donor with papillary thyroid cancer or a benign thyroid nodule (not recorded which). Some clones in this sample may be carry-over from other donors' samples. The CDR3 spells CASSMTSGPTDTQYF. Written as DNA, the CDR3 is TGTGCCAGCAGCATGACTAGCGGGCCTACAGATACGCAGTATTTT.